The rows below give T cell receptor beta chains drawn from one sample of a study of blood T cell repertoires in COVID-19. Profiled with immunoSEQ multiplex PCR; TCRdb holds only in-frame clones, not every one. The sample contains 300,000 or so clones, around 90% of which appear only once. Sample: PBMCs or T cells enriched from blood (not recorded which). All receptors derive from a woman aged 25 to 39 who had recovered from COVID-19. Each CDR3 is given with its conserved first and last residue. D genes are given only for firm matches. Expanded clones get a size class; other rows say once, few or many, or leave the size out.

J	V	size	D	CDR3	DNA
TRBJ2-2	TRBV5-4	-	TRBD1	CASSYGQGNTGELFF	TGTGCCAGCAGCTATGGACAGGGGAACACCGGGGAGCTGTTTTTT
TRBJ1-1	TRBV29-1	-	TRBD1	CSAPGTAEAFF	TGCAGCGCCCCCGGGACAGCTGAAGCTTTCTTT
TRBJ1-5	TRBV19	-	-	CASSRDLLQPQHF	TGTGCCAGTAGTAGGGACTTACTTCAGCCCCAGCATTTT
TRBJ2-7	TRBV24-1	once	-	CATSDFSGGRDEQYF	TGTGCCACCAGTGATTTCAGTGGGGGCAGGGACGAGCAGTACTTC
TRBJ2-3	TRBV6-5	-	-	CASWTVHTQYF	TGTGCCAGCTGGACAGTGCATACGCAGTATTTT
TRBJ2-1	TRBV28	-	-	CASSLPSRDEQFF	TGTGCCAGCAGTTTACCGTCCAGGGATGAGCAGTTCTTC
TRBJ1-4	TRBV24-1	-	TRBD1	CATNTGTGREKLFF	TGTGCCACCAACACAGGGACAGGGAGGGAAAAACTGTTTTTT
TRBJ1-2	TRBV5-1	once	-	CASSLGQSGGYGYTF	TGCGCCAGCAGCTTGGGACAGTCGGGAGGCTATGGCTACACCTTC
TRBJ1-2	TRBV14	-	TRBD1	CASSTGGHGDGYTF	TGTGCCAGCAGTACAGGGGGCCACGGTGATGGCTACACCTTC
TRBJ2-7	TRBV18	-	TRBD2	CASSPQLTGGPHEQYF	TGTGCCAGCTCACCACAGCTAACGGGAGGGCCCCACGAGCAGTACTTC
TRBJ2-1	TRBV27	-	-	CASSLSVLPIESQFF	TGTGCCAGCAGTTTATCGGTGCTCCCTATAGAATCGCAGTTCTTC
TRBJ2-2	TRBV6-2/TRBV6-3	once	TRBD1	CASSSTGTGYTGELFF	TGTGCCAGCAGTTCAACCGGGACAGGGTACACCGGGGAGCTGTTTTTT
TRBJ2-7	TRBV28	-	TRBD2	CASSTPSSGNSYEQYF	TGTGCCAGCAGTACTCCGAGTAGCGGGAACTCCTACGAGCAGTACTTC
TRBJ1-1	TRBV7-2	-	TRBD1	CASSQPDRMNTEAFF	TGTGCCAGCAGCCAACCGGACAGGATGAACACTGAAGCTTTCTTT
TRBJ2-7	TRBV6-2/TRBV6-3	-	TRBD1	CASSTATGGNEQYF	TGTGCCAGCAGTACCGCGACAGGGGGCAACGAGCAGTACTTC
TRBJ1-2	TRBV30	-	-	CACPILSGLSGYTF	TGTGCCTGCCCGATTTTGTCAGGCCTCTCTGGCTACACCTTC
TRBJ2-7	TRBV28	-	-	CASSSWTSPYEQYF	TGTGCCAGCAGTTCTTGGACTTCCCCCTACGAGCAGTACTTC
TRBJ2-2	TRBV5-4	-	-	CASSLAINANTGELFF	TGTGCCAGCAGCTTGGCTATTAACGCGAACACCGGGGAGCTGTTTTTT
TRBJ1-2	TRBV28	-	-	CASSLRNYGYTF	TGTGCCAGCAGTTTACGTAACTATGGCTACACCTTC
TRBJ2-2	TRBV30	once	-	CAWSPRGGELFF	TGTGCCTGGAGTCCCCGGGGCGGGGAGCTGTTTTTT
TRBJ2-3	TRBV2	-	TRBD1	CASSRDRVPSDTQYF	TGTGCCAGCAGCCGGGACAGGGTGCCCTCAGATACGCAGTATTTT
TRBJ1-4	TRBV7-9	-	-	CASSLTQGDGEKLFF	TGTGCCAGCAGCTTAACACAGGGCGATGGGGAAAAACTGTTTTTT
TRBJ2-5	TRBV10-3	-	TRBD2	CAISDRGRAGETQYF	TGTGCCATCAGTGATCGCGGGAGGGCCGGAGAGACCCAGTACTTC
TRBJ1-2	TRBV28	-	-	CASSGPQGNYGYTF	TGTGCCAGCAGTGGACCCCAGGGAAACTATGGCTACACCTTC
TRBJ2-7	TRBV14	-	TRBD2	CASSQDRGREGEYEQYF	TGTGCCAGCAGCCAAGACAGAGGGCGGGAGGGCGAATACGAGCAGTACTTC
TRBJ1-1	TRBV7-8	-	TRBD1	CASSSLTGDTEAFF	TGTGCCAGCAGCTCCTTGACAGGGGACACTGAAGCTTTCTTT
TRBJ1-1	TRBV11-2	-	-	CASSFSDTEAFF	TGTGCCAGCAGCTTCTCAGACACTGAAGCTTTCTTT
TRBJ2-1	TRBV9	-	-	CASSPQTQSSYNEQFF	TGTGCCAGCAGCCCCCAGACTCAAAGCTCCTACAATGAGCAGTTCTTC
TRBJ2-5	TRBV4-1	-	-	CASSRPGQEQETQYF	TGCGCCAGCAGCCGCCCCGGACAAGAACAAGAGACCCAGTACTTC
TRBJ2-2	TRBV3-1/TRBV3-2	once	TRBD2	CASSHRTSLNTGELFF	TGTGCCAGCAGCCACCGGACTAGTCTTAACACCGGGGAGCTGTTTTTT
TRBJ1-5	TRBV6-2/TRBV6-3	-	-	CASSYAGQIHEDQHF	TGTGCCAGCAGTTACGCCGGACAGATTCACGAGGACCAGCATTTT
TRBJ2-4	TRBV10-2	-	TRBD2	CASSESGSGTPLSSKNIQYF	TGCGCCAGCAGTGAGTCTGGTAGCGGGACCCCCCTGTCTTCCAAAAACATTCAGTACTTC
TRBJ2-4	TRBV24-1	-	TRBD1	CATSESYRGHGKNIQYF	TGTGCCACCAGTGAGTCCTACAGGGGACATGGCAAAAACATTCAGTACTTC
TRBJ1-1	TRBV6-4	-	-	CASSDLQFPEAFF	TGTGCCAGCAGTGACCTGCAGTTCCCTGAAGCTTTCTTT
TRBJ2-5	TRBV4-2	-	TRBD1	CASSQVNRGAQETQYF	TGTGCCAGCAGCCAAGTTAACAGGGGGGCACAAGAGACCCAGTACTTC
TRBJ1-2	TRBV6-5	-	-	CASSWTIGYTF	TGTGCCAGCAGTTGGACAATTGGCTACACCTTC
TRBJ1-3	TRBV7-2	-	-	CASSWAVSSGNTIYF	TGTGCCAGCAGCTGGGCTGTAAGCTCTGGAAACACCATATATTTT
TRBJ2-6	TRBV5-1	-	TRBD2	CARSLAGGEGSGANVLTF	TGCGCCCGCAGCTTGGCCGGGGGGGAAGGCTCTGGGGCCAACGTCCTGACTTTC
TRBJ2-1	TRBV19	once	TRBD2	CASSSDPTSGRYSYNEQFF	TGTGCCAGTAGTTCAGATCCGACTAGCGGGAGGTACTCCTACAATGAGCAGTTCTTC
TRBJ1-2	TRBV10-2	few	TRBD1	CASSEPGQQPGGYGYTF	TGCGCCAGCAGTGAGCCGGGACAGCAGCCGGGCGGTTATGGCTACACCTTC
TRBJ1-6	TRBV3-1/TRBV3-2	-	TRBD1	CASRPRGLSYNSPLHF	TGTGCCAGCAGACCGAGGGGGCTTTCCTATAATTCACCCCTCCACTTT
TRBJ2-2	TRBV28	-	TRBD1	CASSRTGGNTGELFF	TGTGCCAGCAGCCGGACAGGGGGGAACACCGGGGAGCTGTTTTTT
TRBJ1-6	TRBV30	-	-	CACRQGYNSPLHF	TGTGCCTGCCGGCAGGGGTATAATTCACCCCTCCACTTT
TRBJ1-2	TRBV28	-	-	CASSLYGGNYGYTF	TGTGCCAGCAGTTTATATGGGGGGAACTATGGCTACACCTTC
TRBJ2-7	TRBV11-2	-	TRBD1	CASSLGQGGEQYF	TGTGCCAGCAGCTTAGGACAGGGGGGCGAGCAGTACTTC
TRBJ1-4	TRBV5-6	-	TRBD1	CASSYYPGGTTNEKLFF	TGTGCCAGCAGCTACTACCCAGGGGGTACAACTAATGAAAAACTGTTTTTT
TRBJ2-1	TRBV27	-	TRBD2	CASNRLAGGDNEQFF	TGTGCCAGCAATCGACTAGCGGGAGGGGACAATGAGCAGTTCTTC
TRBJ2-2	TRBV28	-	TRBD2	CASWGGQSNTGELFF	TGTGCCAGCTGGGGAGGGCAGTCGAACACCGGGGAGCTGTTTTTT
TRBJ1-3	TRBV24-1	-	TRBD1	CATSDSGQGRNTIYF	TGTGCCACCAGTGACAGCGGACAGGGACGGAACACCATATATTTT
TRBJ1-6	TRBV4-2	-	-	CASSGAGGNDSPLHF	TGTGCCAGCAGCGGCGCGGGGGGGAATGATTCACCCCTCCACTTT
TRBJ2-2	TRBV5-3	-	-	CARSPTGIQGDTGELFF	TGTGCCAGAAGCCCCACGGGAATACAGGGTGACACCGGGGAGCTGTTTTTT
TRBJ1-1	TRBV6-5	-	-	CASSYGGGWETEAFF	TGTGCCAGCAGTTACGGCGGGGGTTGGGAAACTGAAGCTTTCTTT
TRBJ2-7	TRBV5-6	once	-	CASSLGQGYPSQYF	TGTGCCAGCAGCTTGGGGCAGGGTTACCCCTCGCAGTACTTC
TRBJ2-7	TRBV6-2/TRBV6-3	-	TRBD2	CASSYSVAGEGLF	TGTGCCAGCAGTTACTCCGTAGCGGGAGAAGGGCTCTTC
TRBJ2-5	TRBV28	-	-	CASSQQGSQETQYF	TGTGCCAGCAGCCAGCAGGGGAGTCAAGAGACCCAGTACTTC
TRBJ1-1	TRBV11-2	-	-	CASRRQVRGTEAFF	TGTGCCAGCAGACGACAGGTTCGAGGCACTGAAGCTTTCTTT
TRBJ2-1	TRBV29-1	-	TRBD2	CSVLSRGERGNEQFF	TGCAGCGTTCTCAGTCGGGGGGAAAGGGGTAATGAGCAGTTCTTC
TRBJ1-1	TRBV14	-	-	CASSQRPGEGNTEAFF	TGTGCCAGCAGCCAACGCCCGGGTGAAGGTAACACTGAAGCTTTCTTT
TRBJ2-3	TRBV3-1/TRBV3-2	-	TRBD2	CASSLAGVNSLTDTQYF	TGTGCCAGCAGCCTAGCGGGAGTGAATAGCCTCACAGATACGCAGTATTTT
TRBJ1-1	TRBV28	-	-	CASYTPAGSTEAFF	TGTGCCAGCTACACCCCGGCAGGGTCCACTGAAGCTTTCTTT